The rows below give T cell receptor beta chains drawn from one sample of a study of CD8+ T cells in alopecia areata. Clones were sequenced by immunoSEQ multiplex PCR, and TCRdb holds only the in-frame ones, with some missing. The data hold more than 200,000 clones, with less than 80% observed a single time. The sample here was CD4+ T cells sorted from blood, taken at week 0. Receptors were obtained from a human donor with alopecia areata. CDR3s include the opening cysteine and the closing phenylalanine or tryptophan. D genes are given only for firm matches. Only part of the rows carry a size: once, few, many, or a class if the clone is expanded.

j_call | v_call | d_call | clone_size | cdr3_nt | cdr3_aa
TRBJ2-7 | TRBV11-2 | . | few | TGTGCCAGCAGCTTACAGCCCTACGAGCAGTACTTC | CASSLQPYEQYF
TRBJ2-7 | TRBV15 | TRBD2 | . | TGTGCCACCAGCAGAGTCCTCGGGGGGTACGAGCAGTACTTC | CATSRVLGGYEQYF
TRBJ1-5 | TRBV29-1 | . | . | TGCAGCGTTGAATCGGGGGGCGGTCAGCCCCAGCATTTT | CSVESGGGQPQHF
TRBJ2-3 | TRBV5-1 | . | . | TGCGCCAGCAGGCTGACTTCTAACCCACCAGATACGCAGTATTTT | CASRLTSNPPDTQYF
TRBJ1-6 | TRBV4-3 | . | . | TGCGCCAGCAGCCAAGCCGAGGGCAGGGGAAATTCACCCCTCCACTTT | CASSQAEGRGNSPLHF
TRBJ1-2 | TRBV30 | . | . | TGTGCCTGGACCACCGGGGGGAATCGGGGCTACACCTTC | CAWTTGGNRGYTF
TRBJ1-1 | TRBV5-1 | TRBD1 | . | TGCGCCAGCAGCTCTAGGACAGGGAGCACTGAAGCTTTCTTT | CASSSRTGSTEAFF
TRBJ1-2 | TRBV30 | TRBD1 | . | TGTGCCTGGAGTGTACGGGACAGTTACTATGGCTACACCTTC | CAWSVRDSYYGYTF
TRBJ2-3 | TRBV29-1 | . | few | TGCAGCGTTGAACTAGCAGGAGATACGCAGTATTTT | CSVELAGDTQYF
TRBJ2-1 | TRBV6-5 | . | once | TGTGCCAGCAGTTACGGCAATGAGCAGTTCTTC | CASSYGNEQFF
TRBJ2-3 | TRBV19 | TRBD2 | . | TGTGCCAGTAGTCTCTCTAGCGGGGGAGCCCTTGGCACAGATACGCAGTATTTT | CASSLSSGGALGTDTQYF
TRBJ1-3 | TRBV30 | . | once | TGTGCCAGCACACACTTGTCTGGAAACACCATATATTTT | CASTHLSGNTIYF
TRBJ2-5 | TRBV5-4 | TRBD2 | . | TGTGCCAGCAACACGGGGGGGGCGAGATTAGAAGAGACCCAGTACTTC | CASNTGGARLEETQYF
TRBJ2-5 | TRBV6-6 | TRBD1 | . | TGTGCCAGCAGTTACATGACAGGGGGCGAGGAGACCCAGTACTTC | CASSYMTGGEETQYF
TRBJ2-7 | TRBV6-5 | TRBD1 | . | TGTGCCAGCCGACGGGGACAGAGCCCCTACGAGCAGTACTTC | CASRRGQSPYEQYF
TRBJ1-5 | TRBV2 | TRBD1 | once | TGTGCCAGCAGTGAGGACAGGGGCAATCAGCCCCAGCATTTT | CASSEDRGNQPQHF
TRBJ2-3 | TRBV20-1 | . | . | TGCAGTGCTAGTGAGGCGGATACGCAGTATTTT | CSASEADTQYF
TRBJ2-3 | TRBV9 | TRBD1 | . | TGTGCCAGCAGCGCCATACCAGGGGGCGGCACAGATACGCAGTATTTT | CASSAIPGGGTDTQYF
TRBJ2-5 | TRBV29-1 | TRBD2 | . | TGCAGCGTTGAAGGACCACTAGCGGGGGGGACCCAGTACTTC | CSVEGPLAGGTQYF
TRBJ2-4 | TRBV5-4 | TRBD1 | . | TGTGCCAGCAGCCAAGCAGGGACAGGGGGCGCGCACATTCAGTACTTC | CASSQAGTGGAHIQYF
TRBJ1-2 | TRBV5-1 | . | . | TGCGCCAGCAGCTTGGTGTCCGGTGGGGACTATGGCTACACCTTC | CASSLVSGGDYGYTF
TRBJ1-6 | TRBV4-1 | TRBD1 | . | TGCGCCAGCAGCCAAGTCTCAGGGAGGGGGCTTAATTCACCCCTCCACTTT | CASSQVSGRGLNSPLHF
TRBJ2-3 | TRBV20-1 | . | . | TGCAGTGCTAGGTTTCCAGATACGCAGTATTTT | CSARFPDTQYF
TRBJ2-1 | TRBV10-2 | TRBD2 | few | TGCGCCAGTATCGGGGGGAGCTCCTACAATGAGCAGTTCTTC | CASIGGSSYNEQFF
TRBJ2-1 | TRBV30 | . | . | TGTGCCTGGAGTGATATGAGCTCCTACAATGAGCAGTTCTTC | CAWSDMSSYNEQFF
TRBJ1-1 | TRBV29-1 | . | few | TGCAGCGTTGTCTACGAGGCGGAAAACACTGAAGCTTTCTTT | CSVVYEAENTEAFF
TRBJ2-1 | TRBV25-1 | TRBD1 | . | TGTGCCAGCAGGGGACAGAGCTCCTACAATGAGCAGTTCTTC | CASRGQSSYNEQFF
TRBJ2-7 | TRBV5-5 | . | few | TGTGCCAGCAGCTTGGCGGCAGGCGGCTACGAGCAGTACTTC | CASSLAAGGYEQYF
TRBJ2-5 | TRBV18 | . | . | TGTGCCAGCTCACCAGTCGGAGAGACCCAGTACTTC | CASSPVGETQYF
TRBJ1-2 | TRBV5-1 | . | . | TGCGCCAGCAGCCCTGGTTGGGGGGATGGCTACACCTTC | CASSPGWGDGYTF
TRBJ2-7 | TRBV7-6 | TRBD2 | . | TGTGCCAGCAGCGACCCCCCAACAGGACTAGTGAAACCCTACGAGCAGTACTTC | CASSDPPTGLVKPYEQYF
TRBJ2-5 | TRBV4-2 | . | . | TGTGCCAGCAGCCTCACACACCAAGAGACCCAGTACTTC | CASSLTHQETQYF
TRBJ2-7 | TRBV30 | . | few | TGTGCCTGGAGTTCCTCGCTCTATTCCGAGCAGTACTTC | CAWSSSLYSEQYF
TRBJ2-1 | TRBV19 | TRBD1 | . | TGTGCCAGTAGTAGCCGGGACAGGGGGACCGATGAGCAGTTCTTC | CASSSRDRGTDEQFF
TRBJ2-3 | TRBV29-1 | . | few | TGCAGGGTAGACACAGATACGCAGTATTTT | CRVDTDTQYF
TRBJ2-5 | TRBV9 | TRBD2 | . | TGTGCCAGCAGCCCTTCGCGGGGGGGCGTCGAGACCCAGTACTTC | CASSPSRGGVETQYF
TRBJ1-2 | TRBV20-1 | . | . | TGCAGTGCTAGAGATAAAGGCTACACCTTC | CSARDKGYTF
TRBJ2-1 | TRBV9 | TRBD1 | few | TGTGCCAGCACGGCGGGGACAGGGGTCAACAATGAGCAGTTCTTC | CASTAGTGVNNEQFF
TRBJ2-7 | TRBV5-8 | . | once | TGTGCCAGCAGCTTGGCCGGCACGGAAGAGCAGTACTTC | CASSLAGTEEQYF
TRBJ1-1 | TRBV9 | . | once | TGTGCCAGCACCCGTAGTCGGGAGGACACTGAAGCTTTCTTT | CASTRSREDTEAFF
TRBJ2-3 | TRBV5-6 | . | . | TGTGCCAGCAGCTTAGTAACAGATACGCAGTATTTT | CASSLVTDTQYF
TRBJ2-7 | TRBV7-8 | TRBD1 | . | TGTGCCAGCAGTTACCCGGGACAGACCTACGAGCAGTACTTC | CASSYPGQTYEQYF
TRBJ2-5 | TRBV29-1 | . | few | TGCAGCGCAGGTTACGGCCAAGAGACCCAGTACTTC | CSAGYGQETQYF
TRBJ1-1 | TRBV5-6 | . | . | TGTGCCAGCAGCTTCTCCTCGGAGACTGAAGCTTTCTTT | CASSFSSETEAFF
TRBJ2-3 | TRBV4-3 | TRBD1 | . | TGCGCCAGCAGCCGGGGGACAGGGTTCACAGATACGCAGTATTTT | CASSRGTGFTDTQYF
TRBJ2-5 | TRBV7-9 | . | once | TGTGCCAGCAGCGGGACTCCGGGGACCCAGTACTTC | CASSGTPGTQYF
TRBJ2-6 | TRBV30 | TRBD1 | . | TGTGCCTGGAGTGCGGACAGGGCCAGCTCTGGGGCCAACGTCCTGACTTTC | CAWSADRASSGANVLTF
TRBJ1-1 | TRBV5-4 | . | few | TGTGCCAGCAGCTTGGGAGCCTCCGTGAACACTGAAGCTTTCTTT | CASSLGASVNTEAFF
TRBJ1-6 | TRBV30 | . | . | TGTGCCTCACACCTGGGGCTCTTGTCAAATTCACCCCTCCACTTT | CASHLGLLSNSPLHF
TRBJ1-6 | TRBV5-1 | TRBD1 | . | TGCGCCAGCAGCTCGACAGGGGGGGATTCACCCCTCCACTTT | CASSSTGGDSPLHF
TRBJ2-2 | TRBV29-1 | TRBD1 | . | TGCAGCGTCGGAGCCTCCGGGACAGCGAACACCGGGGAGCTGTTTTTT | CSVGASGTANTGELFF